The rows below give T cell receptor beta chains drawn from one sample of a study of blood T cell repertoires in COVID-19. The data were produced by immunoSEQ multiplex PCR, yet TCRdb's version contains in-frame clones alone and is incomplete. The sample has about 150,000 clones; around 87% are singletons. Sequencing was performed on peripheral blood. These receptors all stem from a woman aged 60-75 years with active or convalescent COVID-19. Each CDR3 is given with its conserved first and last residue. The order of the fields is J gene, V gene, clone size, D gene, CDR3 protein, CDR3 DNA. The D gene is left open where the match is weak. Clone size, where shown, is once, few, many, or a class for clones that have expanded.

TRBJ2-1	TRBV18	.	TRBD1	CASSLTEGRGQGSYNEQFF	TGTGCCAGCTCACTAACGGAGGGCCGGGGACAGGGATCCTACAATGAGCAGTTCTTC
TRBJ1-5	TRBV24-1	.	.	CATSDGQNQPQHF	TGTGCCACCAGTGATGGGCAGAATCAGCCCCAGCATTTT
TRBJ2-1	TRBV5-1	.	.	CASSLEDSYNEQFF	TGCGCCAGCAGCTTGGAGGACAGCTACAATGAGCAGTTCTTC
TRBJ1-2	TRBV6-6	.	TRBD1	CASSSSTGAYGYTF	TGTGCCAGCAGCTCCTCCACAGGGGCTTACGGCTACACCTTC
TRBJ1-2	TRBV29-1	.	.	CSVLKGDGYGYTF	TGCAGCGTTCTTAAGGGGGATGGCTATGGCTACACCTTC
TRBJ1-2	TRBV5-6	.	.	CASSLVTDGYTF	TGTGCCAGCAGCTTGGTGACAGACGGCTACACCTTC
TRBJ1-6	TRBV7-2	.	.	CASSLKQLNSPLHF	TGTGCCAGCAGCTTGAAACAGCTTAATTCACCCCTCCACTTT
TRBJ2-7	TRBV10-1	few	.	CASRSRGTSRGYEQYF	TGCGCCAGCAGGAGCCGGGGGACTTCAAGGGGCTACGAGCAGTACTTC
TRBJ2-1	TRBV3-1/TRBV3-2	.	.	CASSPIPRDNEQFF	TGTGCCAGCAGCCCGATCCCTAGAGACAATGAGCAGTTCTTC
TRBJ2-3	TRBV4-1	once	TRBD2	CASSQNPVLLAAGSTDTQYF	TGCGCCAGCAGCCAAAACCCCGTGTTACTAGCGGCCGGCAGCACAGATACGCAGTATTTT
TRBJ1-1	TRBV29-1	once	.	CSVRGVMNTEAFF	TGCAGCGTTCGGGGTGTTATGAACACTGAAGCTTTCTTT
TRBJ1-6	TRBV9	.	.	CASSRLDLNSPLHF	TGTGCCAGCAGCCGGTTAGATTTGAATTCACCCCTCCACTTT
TRBJ1-1	TRBV4-1	.	.	CASSHGDREPFEAFF	TGCGCCAGCAGCCACGGAGACCGGGAGCCCTTTGAAGCTTTCTTT
TRBJ2-3	TRBV9	.	TRBD2	CASSVGPSGGAATQYF	TGTGCCAGCAGCGTAGGGCCTAGCGGGGGGGCGGCTACGCAGTATTTT
TRBJ2-7	TRBV7-9	few	TRBD2	CASSLGPLAGVYEQYF	TGTGCCAGCAGCTTAGGCCCACTAGCGGGGGTATACGAGCAGTACTTC
TRBJ2-7	TRBV28	.	TRBD2	CASRRGLAGSYEQYF	TGTGCCAGCAGGCGAGGACTAGCGGGGTCCTACGAGCAGTACTTC
TRBJ1-6	TRBV2	.	TRBD1	CASIRDRWNYNSPLHF	TGTGCCAGCATTCGGGACAGGTGGAACTATAATTCACCCCTCCACTTT
TRBJ1-1	TRBV18	.	TRBD1	CASSPDRGLNTEAFF	TGTGCCAGCTCCCCGGACAGGGGGTTGAACACTGAAGCTTTCTTT
TRBJ1-1	TRBV18	.	.	CASSRTQDTEAFF	TGTGCCAGCTCACGTACGCAGGACACTGAAGCTTTCTTT
TRBJ2-3	TRBV19	.	TRBD2	CASILTSGGNTDTQYF	TGTGCCAGTATCTTGACTAGCGGGGGGAACACAGATACGCAGTATTTT
TRBJ1-4	TRBV23-1	.	TRBD1	CASSQSTDRGRWRDEKLFF	TGCGCCAGCAGTCAGTCTACTGACAGGGGCAGGTGGAGGGATGAAAAACTGTTTTTT
TRBJ1-5	TRBV7-2	.	TRBD1	CASSPTGGGENQPQHF	TGTGCCAGCAGTCCTACAGGGGGCGGCGAGAATCAGCCCCAGCATTTT
TRBJ2-7	TRBV21-1	.	.	CASSKGAGSLYEQYF	TGTGCCAGCAGCAAAGGGGCGGGTAGCCTCTACGAGCAGTACTTC
TRBJ2-3	TRBV5-1	.	.	CASSPEAGTDTQYF	TGCGCCAGCAGCCCGGAGGCGGGGACAGATACGCAGTATTTT
TRBJ1-1	TRBV7-9	.	.	CASSPQGNTEAFF	TGTGCCAGCAGCCCCCAGGGAAACACTGAAGCTTTCTTT
TRBJ2-5	TRBV19	once	TRBD2	CASSIDRGGGRQETQYF	TGTGCCAGTAGTATAGATCGTGGCGGGGGGCGCCAAGAGACCCAGTACTTC
TRBJ1-4	TRBV7-2	once	TRBD1	CASSSGTGATNEKLFF	TGTGCCAGCAGCTCGGGGACAGGAGCAACTAATGAAAAACTGTTTTTT
TRBJ2-3	TRBV4-1	.	.	CASSQDDWTWASSTDTQYF	TGCGCCAGCAGCCAAGATGACTGGACTTGGGCTTCTAGCACAGATACGCAGTATTTT
TRBJ2-2	TRBV5-3	.	TRBD1	CARSHRVVTGEDTGELFF	TGTGCCAGAAGCCACAGAGTCGTGACAGGGGAGGACACCGGGGAGCTGTTTTTT
TRBJ2-7	TRBV7-9	.	.	CASSLIRSTDTYEQYF	TGTGCCAGCAGCTTAATTCGGTCTACAGATACCTACGAGCAGTACTTC
TRBJ1-2	TRBV7-9	.	TRBD1	CASSHNRGDYGYTF	TGTGCCAGCAGCCACAACAGGGGTGACTATGGCTACACCTTC
TRBJ2-7	TRBV10-3	.	TRBD1	CAISDSGTGGYEQYF	TGTGCCATCAGTGATTCCGGGACAGGGGGCTACGAGCAGTACTTC
TRBJ1-1	TRBV2	.	TRBD1	CASSEAHRGATEAFF	TGTGCCAGCAGTGAAGCACACAGGGGGGCCACTGAAGCTTTCTTT
TRBJ2-7	TRBV2	.	TRBD1	CASRATGVEQYF	TGTGCCAGCAGGGCAACAGGGGTGGAGCAGTACTTC
TRBJ2-7	TRBV2	.	.	CASSLREGEQYF	TGTGCCAGCAGTCTCAGGGAAGGCGAGCAGTACTTC
TRBJ1-1	TRBV7-8	.	.	CASSLDHRVTPEAFF	TGTGCCAGCAGCTTAGACCACAGGGTTACCCCTGAAGCTTTCTTT
TRBJ2-3	TRBV5-1	once	TRBD2	CASSPGLAGQLLRDTQYF	TGCGCCAGCAGCCCCGGACTAGCGGGACAGTTGCTTAGAGATACGCAGTATTTT
TRBJ1-4	TRBV4-3	.	TRBD1	CASSREQGNEKLFF	TGCGCCAGCAGCCGGGAACAGGGGAATGAAAAACTGTTTTTT
TRBJ1-2	TRBV25-1	.	TRBD1	CASSEWGPGGADGYTF	TGTGCCAGCAGTGAATGGGGTCCAGGGGGCGCGGATGGCTACACCTTC
TRBJ2-3	TRBV5-1	once	TRBD1	CASSLTTGVEDTQYF	TGCGCCAGCAGCTTGACGACAGGGGTAGAAGATACGCAGTATTTT
TRBJ1-1	TRBV18	.	.	CASSPPMGSLNTEAFF	TGTGCCAGCTCACCACCGATGGGCAGCTTGAACACTGAAGCTTTCTTT
TRBJ1-1	TRBV19	.	.	CASSQEGGYTEAFF	TGTGCCAGTAGTCAGGAGGGGGGGTACACTGAAGCTTTCTTT
TRBJ1-5	TRBV5-6	.	.	CASSLGGVGQPQHF	TGTGCCAGCAGCTTGGGGGGAGTGGGCCAGCCCCAGCATTTT
TRBJ2-7	TRBV4-1	.	.	CASSQVQQAAYEQYF	TGCGCCAGCAGCCAAGTTCAACAGGCCGCCTACGAGCAGTACTTC
TRBJ2-2	TRBV30	.	TRBD1	CAWTRGTDTGELFF	TGTGCCTGGACCCGTGGGACAGACACCGGGGAGCTGTTTTTT
TRBJ1-1	TRBV5-1	.	TRBD1	CASSYGDSPRTEAFF	TGCGCCAGCAGCTATGGGGACAGCCCGAGAACTGAAGCTTTCTTT
TRBJ1-5	TRBV2	once	TRBD1	CASRDVQGTLYQPQHF	TGTGCCAGCAGGGACGTACAGGGGACCCTTTATCAGCCCCAGCATTTT
TRBJ1-2	TRBV19	.	.	CASSISYGGSYGYTF	TGTGCCAGTAGTATCTCCTACGGGGGTTCCTATGGCTACACCTTC
TRBJ2-4	TRBV3-1/TRBV3-2	.	TRBD1	CASSQNQPGQGRNIQYF	TGTGCCAGCAGCCAAAATCAACCGGGACAGGGCAGGAACATTCAGTACTTC
TRBJ2-5	TRBV30	once	TRBD2	CAWQAGGLQETQYF	TGTGCCTGGCAAGCGGGGGGGCTTCAAGAGACCCAGTACTTC
TRBJ1-1	TRBV11-2	.	.	CASSSGTFTEAFF	TGTGCCAGCAGCTCAGGGACATTCACTGAAGCTTTCTTT
TRBJ1-2	TRBV7-3	.	.	CASSLNGTLNTF	TGTGCCAGCAGCTTAAACGGGACATTGAACACCTTC
TRBJ2-5	TRBV6-5	.	TRBD2	CASSSGRYQETQYF	TGTGCCAGCAGCTCCGGGAGGTACCAAGAGACCCAGTACTTC
TRBJ1-1	TRBV5-1	.	TRBD1	CASSSRQGNTEAFF	TGCGCCAGCAGCTCGCGACAGGGTAACACTGAAGCTTTCTTT
TRBJ2-5	TRBV6-6	.	.	CASTLLEVPETQYF	TGTGCCAGCACCCTACTGGAGGTCCCGGAGACCCAGTACTTC
TRBJ2-7	TRBV11-2	.	TRBD2	CASSLRPSGVFSYEQYF	TGTGCCAGCAGCTTAAGGCCTAGCGGGGTTTTTTCCTACGAGCAGTACTTC
TRBJ2-5	TRBV5-6	.	TRBD1	CASSRTGVRETQYF	TGTGCCAGCAGCAGAACAGGGGTTCGGGAGACCCAGTACTTC
TRBJ1-2	TRBV7-2	.	TRBD1	CASSFRTGGFYGYTF	TGTGCCAGCAGCTTCCGGACAGGGGGTTTCTATGGCTACACCTTC
TRBJ1-4	TRBV5-6	.	TRBD1	CASSDRPGGNEKLFF	TGTGCCAGCAGCGACCGCCCAGGGGGGAATGAAAAACTGTTTTTT